This T cell receptor (beta chain) was identified during a study of PD-1 blockade in classical Hodgkin lymphoma. Looked up from germline, CDR1 is MNHEY and CDR2 is SVGAGI. The CDR3 runs to 14 residues. J was trimmed by 6 bases and V by 0 bases; bases with no gene match: 2. The study, taken as a whole, reports: Baseline TCR diversity was reportedly lower in newly diagnosed patients than healthy donors. The repertoire differences lack a defined cause, possibly disease activity or prior therapy.

Only in-frame clones appear in the TCRdb table, and some are missing; sequencing was by immunoSEQ multiplex PCR. Counted here are around 16,000 clones, about 86% occurring once; the ten biggest clones make up approximately 0.8%. Regarding this clone: The antigen remains unidentified.

Time point meaning: newly diagnosed, previously untreated cHL patient sample. With magnetic negative selection, CD4+ T cells were purified from PBMCs that had been thawed. The authors used newly diagnosed, untreated classical Hodgkin lymphoma PBMCs as comparison. The chain combines TRBV6-5 with TRBJ1-5; TRBD1 agrees at 7 bases. This TCR was recovered from a human donor with classical Hodgkin lymphoma. The sequencing sample was made of CD4+ T cells from blood. The CDR3 DNA reads as TGTGCCAGCAGTTACTCGACAGGGAGTCAGCCCCAGCATTTT. This gives the protein CASSYSTGSQPQHF.